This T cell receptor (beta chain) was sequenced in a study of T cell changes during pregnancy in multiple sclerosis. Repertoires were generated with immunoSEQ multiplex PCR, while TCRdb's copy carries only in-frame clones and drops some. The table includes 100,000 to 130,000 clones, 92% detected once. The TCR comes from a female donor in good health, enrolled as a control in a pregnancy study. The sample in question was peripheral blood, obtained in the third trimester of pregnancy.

In DNA form, the CDR3 reads TGTGCCAGCAGCGCTAGGACAGAGTATGGTCAGCCCCAGCATTTT. Translated, it gives CASSARTEYGQPQHF. The chain joins TRBV6-1 to TRBJ1-5; tentative D call: TRBD1 (6 bases). With 6 bases removed from V and 6 bases from J, the gap between germline ends came to 18 bases. The germline CDR1 and CDR2 sequences are MNHNS and SASEGT. The length of the CDR3 is 15 residues.